Included here is one T cell receptor beta chain sequence, with context. In germline, CDR1 is GTSNPN, CDR2 SVGIG (reference sequence). CDR3 size: 16 residues. This sample was taken from a study of monozygotic twins with inflammatory bowel disease. Researchers used template switching to add UMIs featuring a 6-nucleotide sample barcode. TCRdb derives one entry per CDR3 protein from the 5' RACE reads, leaving out DNA. The specimen's table records some 200,000 distinct CDR3 sequences. This chain uses TRBV30 with TRBJ2-3; the TRBD1 assignment by TCRdb is unverifiable without DNA. The receptor comes from a human donor with ulcerative colitis or Crohn's disease, or a healthy co-twin of an affected twin (not recorded which). The sequenced material came from blood. This CDR3 is CAWSGDSRMGTDTQYF.